Described below is a single T cell receptor beta chain sequence and its context. As yet, its antigen is unknown. The data were obtained in a study of CD8+CD57+ T cells in acquired aplastic anemia. Study findings and constraints: Any difference that existed in CD8+ Simpson's diversity between patients and controls was not significant.

Trimming removed 4 bases from V and 4 bases from J, with 10 bases in between. The germline CDR1 and CDR2 sequences are MNHEY and SVGAGI. The CDR3 sequence is 13 residues long. Profiling of TCR beta VDJ combinations and CDR3 sequences used genomic DNA as template. One entry per CDR3 protein, called by TCRdb with MiXCR from the reads. The top ten hold about 8.9% of the sample, which has 65,000 to 85,000 distinct CDR3 sequences, roughly half seen once. This clonotype was obtained from a human donor in good health, serving as a control. The rearrangement uses TRBV6-5 and TRBJ1-2; D unclear. The specimen was sorted CD4+, CD8+, or CD8+CD57+ T cells (not recorded which) from PBMCs. The CDR3 reads CASSSGRAYGYTF. The CDR3 DNA reads as TGTGCCAGCAGTTCGGGAAGGGCCTATGGCTACACCTTC.